This T cell receptor beta chain comes out of a study of cytomegalovirus exposure and HLA in healthy donors. Study-level points and caveats: Roughly 170 TCR beta chains were listed as cytomegalovirus-associated.

The PCR contained 60 Vbeta and 13 Jbeta primers. Sequencing was performed with immunoSEQ multiplex PCR; in TCRdb, only in-frame clones are kept and a portion is missing. The table lists 99,000 or so clones, more than 60% of them singletons. Concerning this clone itself: Its target is not known.

This TCR came from a woman aged 40 to 49 in good health and CMV-seropositive. The sequenced sample was PBMCs.

CDR3 coding DNA: TGCAGCGTTCTAAAGCAAGGCTACACCTTC. Its translation: CSVLKQGYTF. The chain carries TRBV29-1 and TRBJ1-2; D remains ambiguous. CDR3 length: 10 amino acids. The V and J ends lost 5 bases and 8 bases respectively, with 9 bases between them. Germline V lookup: CDR1 SQVTM, CDR2 ANQGSEA.